This T cell receptor (beta chain) comes out of a study of tumor T cells in aggressive B-cell lymphoma. The trim removed 7 bases at V and 3 bases at J, leaving 10 bases unmatched. Germline lookup yields CDR1 SGHAT and CDR2 FQDESV (reference sequence). The CDR3 is made up of 15 amino acids. Method: immunoSEQ multiplex PCR; TCRdb's copy keeps in-frame clones and lacks some. The repertoire holds thousands of clones, with roughly 80% as singletons. The gene calls are TRBV11-1 and TRBJ1-1; TRBD1 matches 8 bases. The material sequenced was tumor tissue. This receptor was taken from an adult with diffuse large B cell lymphoma. The CDR3 sequence: CASTRRAGGHTEAFF. The CDR3 bases are TGTGCCAGCACCAGAAGGGCAGGGGGCCACACTGAAGCTTTCTTT.